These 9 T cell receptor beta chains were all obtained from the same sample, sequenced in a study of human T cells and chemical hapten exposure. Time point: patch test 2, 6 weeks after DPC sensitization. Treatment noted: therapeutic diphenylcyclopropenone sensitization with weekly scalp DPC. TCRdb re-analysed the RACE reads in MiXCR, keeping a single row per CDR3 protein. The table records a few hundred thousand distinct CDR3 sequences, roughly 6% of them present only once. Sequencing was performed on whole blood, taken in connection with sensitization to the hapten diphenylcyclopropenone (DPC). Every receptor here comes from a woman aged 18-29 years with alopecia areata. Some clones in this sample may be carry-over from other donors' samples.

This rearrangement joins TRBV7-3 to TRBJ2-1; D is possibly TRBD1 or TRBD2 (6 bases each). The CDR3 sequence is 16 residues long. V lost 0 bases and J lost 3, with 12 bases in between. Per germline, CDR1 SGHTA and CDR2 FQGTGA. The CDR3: CASSLTGGIDYNEQFF. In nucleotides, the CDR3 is TGTGCCAGCAGCTTAACAGGGGGGATAGACTACAATGAGCAGTTCTTC.

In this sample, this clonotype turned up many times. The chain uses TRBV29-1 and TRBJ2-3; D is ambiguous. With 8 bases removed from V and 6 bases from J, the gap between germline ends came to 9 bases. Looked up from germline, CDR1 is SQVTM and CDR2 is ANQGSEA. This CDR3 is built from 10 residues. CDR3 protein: CSSSSDTQYF. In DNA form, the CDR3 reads TGCAGCTCATCCTCCGATACGCAGTATTTT.

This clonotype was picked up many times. CDR3 sequence: CASSTDHTEAFF. Here the CDR3 DNA reads TGTGCCAGCAGTACCGACCACACTGAAGCTTTCTTT. This chain links TRBV12-3 or TRBV12-4 with TRBJ1-1; D remains ambiguous. The CDR3 consists of 12 residues. V was trimmed by 5 bases and J by 3 bases, leaving 7 bases between them.

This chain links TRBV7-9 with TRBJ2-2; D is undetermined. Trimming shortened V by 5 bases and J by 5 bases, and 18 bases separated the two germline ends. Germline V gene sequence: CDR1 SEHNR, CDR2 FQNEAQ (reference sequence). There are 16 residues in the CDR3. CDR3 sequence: CASSPNMRRRTGELFF. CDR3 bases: TGTGCCAGCAGCCCTAACATGAGGCGTCGGACCGGGGAGCTGTTTTTT.

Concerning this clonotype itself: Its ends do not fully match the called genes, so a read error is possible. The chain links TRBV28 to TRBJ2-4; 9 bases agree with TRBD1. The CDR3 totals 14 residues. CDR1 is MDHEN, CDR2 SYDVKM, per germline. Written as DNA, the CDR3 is TGTGCCAGCAGACAGGGGGCCGGGGGAAACATTCTGTACTTC. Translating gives CASRQGAGGNILYF.

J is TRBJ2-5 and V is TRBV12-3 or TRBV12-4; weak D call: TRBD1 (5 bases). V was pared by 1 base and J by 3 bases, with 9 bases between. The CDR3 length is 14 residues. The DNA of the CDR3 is TGTGCCAGCAGTTTAGGCAGGGTAGAAGAGACCCAGTACTTC. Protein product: CASSLGRVEETQYF.

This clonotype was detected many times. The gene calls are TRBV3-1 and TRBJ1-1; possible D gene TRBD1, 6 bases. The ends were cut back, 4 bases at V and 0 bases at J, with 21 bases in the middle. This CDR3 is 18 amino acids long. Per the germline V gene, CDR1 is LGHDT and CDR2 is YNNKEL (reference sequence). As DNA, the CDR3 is TGTGCCAGCAGCCTTCAACTCCCAGGGGTTGGGATGAACACTGAAGCTTTCTTT. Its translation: CASSLQLPGVGMNTEAFF.

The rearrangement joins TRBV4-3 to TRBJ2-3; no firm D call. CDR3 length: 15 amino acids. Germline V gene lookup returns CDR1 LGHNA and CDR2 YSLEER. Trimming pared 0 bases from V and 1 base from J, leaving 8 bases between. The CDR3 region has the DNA TGCGCCAGCAGCCAAGATCGACCGGGCACAGATACGCAGTATTTT. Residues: CASSQDRPGTDTQYF.

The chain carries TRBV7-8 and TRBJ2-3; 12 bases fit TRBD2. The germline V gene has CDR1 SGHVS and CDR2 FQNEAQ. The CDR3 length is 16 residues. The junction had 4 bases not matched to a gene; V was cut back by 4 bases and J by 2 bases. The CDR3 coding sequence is TGTGCCAGCAGCTCACTAGCGGGGGGCTTCACAGATACGCAGTATTTT. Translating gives CASSSLAGGFTDTQYF.